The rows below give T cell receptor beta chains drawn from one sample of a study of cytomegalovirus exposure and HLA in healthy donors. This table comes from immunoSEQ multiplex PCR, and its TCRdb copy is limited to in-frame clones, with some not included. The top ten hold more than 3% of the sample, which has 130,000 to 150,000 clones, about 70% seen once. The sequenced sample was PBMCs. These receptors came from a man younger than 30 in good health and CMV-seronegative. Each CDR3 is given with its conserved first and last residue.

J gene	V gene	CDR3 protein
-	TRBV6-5	CASSRTGGGYEQYF
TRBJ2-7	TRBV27	CASSALTETYEQYF
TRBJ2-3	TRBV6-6	CASSFISSDTQYF
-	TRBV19	CASRVRDRSHYEQYF
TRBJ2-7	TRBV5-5	CASSLKLTGTSGGPNYEQYF
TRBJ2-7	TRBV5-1	CASSFTLAGGPYEQYF
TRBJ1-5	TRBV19	CASSPRDRGRNQPQHF
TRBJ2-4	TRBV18	CASSRHPPGQGSKNIQYF
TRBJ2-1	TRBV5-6	CASSLVVAGGLYNEQFF
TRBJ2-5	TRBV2	CASRARGGTVQETQYF
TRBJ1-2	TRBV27	CASRPRTARNYGYTF
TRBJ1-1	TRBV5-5	CASSREQARFIMNTEAFF
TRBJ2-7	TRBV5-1	CASSLIGVYEQYF
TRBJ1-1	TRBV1	CTSSQGAQPRPVVVAGLEAFF
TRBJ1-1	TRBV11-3	CASSLIEGEAFF
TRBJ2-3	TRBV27	CASGLGAPDTQYF
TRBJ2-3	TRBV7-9	CASSSYTRTDTQYF
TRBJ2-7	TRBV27	CASSSGTGVWEQYF
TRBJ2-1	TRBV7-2	CASSSGVDEQFF
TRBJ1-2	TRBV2	CASRRPGQGNYGYTF
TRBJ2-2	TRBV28	CASSPGPGPGELFF
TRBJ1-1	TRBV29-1	CSVSMGEAFAFF
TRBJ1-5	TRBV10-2	CASSDLWGDQPQHF
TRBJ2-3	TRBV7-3	CASSPRTDTDTQYF
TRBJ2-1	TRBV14	CASSQRLAGAEQFF
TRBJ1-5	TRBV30	CAWSVRSNQPQHF
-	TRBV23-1	CASSQWADQGTYEQYF
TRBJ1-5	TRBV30	CAWRQGNQPQHF
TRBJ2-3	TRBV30	CAWSVVGTDTQYF
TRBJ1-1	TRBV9	CASSAHDGVTEAFF
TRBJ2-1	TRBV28	CAILRPGLAGSSYNEQFF
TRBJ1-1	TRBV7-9	CASIIGGDRGSAEAFF
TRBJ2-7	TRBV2	CASLRDSTSYEQYF
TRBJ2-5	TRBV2	CASSRDRGKETQYF
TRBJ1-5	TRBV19	CASSIAQGGQPQHF
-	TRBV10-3	CAISARDKNSYEQYF
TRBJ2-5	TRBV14	CASSQGLQETQYF
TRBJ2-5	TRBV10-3	CAIRGTSGQETQYF
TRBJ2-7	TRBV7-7	CASSLSYGVYEQYF
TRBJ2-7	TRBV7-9	CASSTGLSSSYEQYF